Below, one T cell receptor beta chain is given with its context. The sample belongs to a study of monozygotic twins with inflammatory bowel disease. Per germline, CDR1 SGHRS and CDR2 YFSETQ. This CDR3 comprises 15 residues. From the 5' RACE reads, TCRdb lists one entry per CDR3 protein and no DNA. The sample is made up of about 380,000 distinct CDR3 sequences, and the top ten hold approximately 2.8% of it. It was from whole blood, with no T cell sorting, that total RNA was isolated. Sequencing was carried out using blood. The chain is built from TRBV5-1 and TRBJ1-1; TCRdb returns TRBD1, unconfirmable since there is no DNA. The receptor's source is a human donor with ulcerative colitis or Crohn's disease, or a healthy co-twin of an affected twin (not recorded which). The CDR3 sequence is CASSLSGRGNTEAFF. The variable domain in full, completed from reference TRBV5-1 and TRBJ1-1, reads KAGVTQTPRYLIKTRGQQVTLSCSPISGHRSVSWYQQTPGQGLQFLFEYFSETQRNKGNFPGRFSGRQFSNSRSEMNVSTLELGDSALYLCASSLSGRGNTEAFFGQGTRLTVV.